This T cell receptor (beta chain) was observed in a study of Ad26.COV2.S vaccination and SARS-CoV-2 variants. On the study more broadly: Recipients of Ad26.COV2.S got it intramuscularly, once or twice 56 days apart. Whole-study findings and limits: Vaccinees showed greater spike-specific TCR breadth than placebo recipients. Analyses of TCR breadth and depth may have underestimated total T cell responses.

With regard to this clone: The antigen is unknown.

Only in-frame clones appear in the TCRdb table, and some are missing; sequencing was by immunoSEQ multiplex PCR. The repertoire holds about 330,000 clones, with about nine tenths as singletons. Noted treatment: some 19 received Ad26.COV2.S at low or high dose, single or two shots; about five received placebo; per-sample allocation not given. Following the first vaccine or placebo injection, samples were taken on day 63. The administered vaccine (an Ad26 vector) expressed Wuhan-strain SARS-CoV-2 spike. Germline-derived CDR1 and CDR2 are SGHRS and YFSETQ. V lost 1 base, J lost 4 bases, and 8 bases lay in between. The CDR3 totals 14 residues.

This clonotype was obtained from a person between 18 and 65 years old who received the Ad26.COV2.S COVID-19 vaccine or a placebo. The chain combines TRBV5-1 with TRBJ2-2; D ambiguous. Material: peripheral blood, obtained in a trial of Ad26.COV2.S vaccine versus placebo. The CDR3 protein is CASSLKVATGELFF. The CDR3 DNA sequence: TGCGCCAGCAGCTTGAAAGTTGCCACCGGGGAGCTGTTTTTT.